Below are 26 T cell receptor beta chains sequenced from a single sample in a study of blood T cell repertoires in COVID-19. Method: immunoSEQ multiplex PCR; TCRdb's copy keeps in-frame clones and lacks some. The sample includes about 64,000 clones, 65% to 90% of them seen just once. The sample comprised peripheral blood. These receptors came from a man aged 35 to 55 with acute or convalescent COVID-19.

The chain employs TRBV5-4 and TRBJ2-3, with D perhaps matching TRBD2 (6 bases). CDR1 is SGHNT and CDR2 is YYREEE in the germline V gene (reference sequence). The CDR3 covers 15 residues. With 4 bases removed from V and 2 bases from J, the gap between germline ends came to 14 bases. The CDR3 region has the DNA TGTGCCAGCAGCCCAAATGGGGGGAACACAGATACGCAGTATTTT. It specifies CASSPNGGNTDTQYF.

The CDR3 sequence: CASSKGVVSNQPQHF. The CDR3 nucleotides read TGTGCCAGCAGCAAAGGGGTTGTGAGCAATCAGCCCCAGCATTTT. The chain combines TRBV5-8 with TRBJ1-5; possibly TRBD1 for D (5 bases). Trimming pared 4 bases from V and 1 base from J, leaving 12 bases between. The CDR3 is made up of 15 amino acids. The germline CDR1 and CDR2 sequences are SGHTS and YDEGEE.

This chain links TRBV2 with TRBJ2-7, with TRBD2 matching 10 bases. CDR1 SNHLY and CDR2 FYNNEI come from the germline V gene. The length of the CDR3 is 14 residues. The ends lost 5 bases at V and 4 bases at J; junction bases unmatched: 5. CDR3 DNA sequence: TGTGCCAGCAGTTTTAGCGGGGGGACTTACGAGCAGTACTTC. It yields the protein CASSFSGGTYEQYF.

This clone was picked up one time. This CDR3 is CASSPGDRLDEQYF. The CDR3 DNA sequence: TGTGCCAGCTCACCAGGGGACAGGCTCGACGAGCAGTACTTC. This chain connects TRBV18 to TRBJ2-7; 8 nucleotides align to TRBD1. The CDR3 extends over 14 amino acids. Germline CDR1 KGHSH, CDR2 LQKENI. V lost 2 bases to trimming and J lost 5 bases; unmatched junction nucleotides: 5.

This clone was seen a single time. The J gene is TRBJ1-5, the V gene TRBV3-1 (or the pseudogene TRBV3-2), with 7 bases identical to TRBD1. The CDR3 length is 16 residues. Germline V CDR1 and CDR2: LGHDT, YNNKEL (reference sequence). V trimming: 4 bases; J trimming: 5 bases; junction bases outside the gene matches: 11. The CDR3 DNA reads TGTGCCAGCAGCCCATCTAGTGGGACAGATTATCAGCCCCAGCATTTT. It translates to CASSPSSGTDYQPQHF.

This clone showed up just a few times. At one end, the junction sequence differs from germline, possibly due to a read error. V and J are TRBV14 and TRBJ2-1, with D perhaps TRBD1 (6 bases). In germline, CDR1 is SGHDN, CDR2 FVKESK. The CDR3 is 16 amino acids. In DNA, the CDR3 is TGTGCCAGCAGTCAAGGAGGCAGGGGTGACTACAATGAGCAGTTCTTC. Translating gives CASSQGGRGDYNEQFF.

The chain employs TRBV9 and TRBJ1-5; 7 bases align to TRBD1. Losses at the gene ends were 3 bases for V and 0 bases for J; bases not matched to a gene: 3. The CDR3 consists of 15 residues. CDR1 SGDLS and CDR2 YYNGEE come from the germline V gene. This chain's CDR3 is CASSEGQYSNQPQHF. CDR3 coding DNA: TGTGCCAGCAGCGAGGGACAGTATAGCAATCAGCCCCAGCATTTT.

The CDR3 loop is CAISEVAGNQPQHF. In DNA, the CDR3 is TGTGCCATCAGTGAGGTCGCGGGTAATCAGCCCCAGCATTTT. This rearrangement joins TRBV10-3 to TRBJ1-5; D ambiguous. The V and J ends lost 2 bases and 4 bases respectively, with 9 bases between them. In germline, CDR1 is ENHRY, CDR2 SYGVKD. CDR3 size: 14 residues.

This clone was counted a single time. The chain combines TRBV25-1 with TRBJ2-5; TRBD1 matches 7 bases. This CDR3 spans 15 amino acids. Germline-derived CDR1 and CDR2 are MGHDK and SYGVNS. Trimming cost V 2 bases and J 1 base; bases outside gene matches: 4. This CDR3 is CASSEQTGPQETQYF. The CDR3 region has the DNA TGTGCCAGCAGTGAACAGACAGGGCCCCAAGAGACCCAGTACTTC.

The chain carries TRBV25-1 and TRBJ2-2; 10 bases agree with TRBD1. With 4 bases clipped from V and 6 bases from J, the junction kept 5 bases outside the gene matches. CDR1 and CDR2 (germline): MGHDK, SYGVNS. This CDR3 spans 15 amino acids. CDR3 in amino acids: CASSAWDRGPGELFF. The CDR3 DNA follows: TGTGCCAGCAGTGCTTGGGACAGGGGACCCGGGGAGCTGTTTTTT.

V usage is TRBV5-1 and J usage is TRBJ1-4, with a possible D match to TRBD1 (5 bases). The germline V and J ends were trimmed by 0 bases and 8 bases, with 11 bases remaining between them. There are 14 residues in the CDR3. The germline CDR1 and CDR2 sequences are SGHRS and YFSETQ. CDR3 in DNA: TGCGCCAGCAGCTTGGGGGCAGGGAGGGAAAAACTGTTTTTT. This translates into CASSLGAGREKLFF.

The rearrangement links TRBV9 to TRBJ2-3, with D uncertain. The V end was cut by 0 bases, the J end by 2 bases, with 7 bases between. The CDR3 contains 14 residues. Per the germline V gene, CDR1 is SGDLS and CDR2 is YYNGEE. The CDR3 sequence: CASSVEIYTDTQYF. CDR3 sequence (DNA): TGTGCCAGCAGCGTAGAGATCTACACAGATACGCAGTATTTT.

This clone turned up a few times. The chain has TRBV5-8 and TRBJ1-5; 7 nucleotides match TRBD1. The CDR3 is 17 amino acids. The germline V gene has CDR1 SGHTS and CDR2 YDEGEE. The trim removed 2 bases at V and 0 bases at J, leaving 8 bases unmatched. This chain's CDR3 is CASSFRQGKYSNQPQHF. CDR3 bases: TGTGCCAGCAGCTTCAGACAGGGAAAATATAGCAATCAGCCCCAGCATTTT.

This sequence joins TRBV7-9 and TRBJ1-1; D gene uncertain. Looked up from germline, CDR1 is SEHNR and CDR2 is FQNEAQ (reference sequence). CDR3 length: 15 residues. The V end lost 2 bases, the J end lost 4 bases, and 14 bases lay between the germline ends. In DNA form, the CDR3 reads TGTGCCAGCAGCTTACCCATTTCGCGGGGCACTGAAGCTTTCTTT. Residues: CASSLPISRGTEAFF.

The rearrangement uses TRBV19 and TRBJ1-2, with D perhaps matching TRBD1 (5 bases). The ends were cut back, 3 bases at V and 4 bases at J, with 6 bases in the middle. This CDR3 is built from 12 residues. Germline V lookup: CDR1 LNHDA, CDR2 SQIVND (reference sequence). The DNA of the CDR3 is TGTGCCAGTAGTATGACAGTCTATGGCTACACCTTC. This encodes CASSMTVYGYTF. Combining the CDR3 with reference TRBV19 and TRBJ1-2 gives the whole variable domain DGGITQSPKYLFRKEGQNVTLSCEQNLNHDAMYWYRQDPGQGLRLIYYSQIVNDFQKGDIAEGYSVSREKKESFPLTVTSAQKNPTAFYLCASSMTVYGYTFGSGTRLTVV.

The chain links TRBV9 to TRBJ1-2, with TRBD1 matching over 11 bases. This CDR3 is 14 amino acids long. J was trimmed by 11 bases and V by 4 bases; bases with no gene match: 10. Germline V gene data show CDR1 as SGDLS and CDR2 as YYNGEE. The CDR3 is CASSPYGQGAGYTF. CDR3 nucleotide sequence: TGTGCCAGCAGCCCTTACGGACAGGGGGCGGGGTACACCTTC.

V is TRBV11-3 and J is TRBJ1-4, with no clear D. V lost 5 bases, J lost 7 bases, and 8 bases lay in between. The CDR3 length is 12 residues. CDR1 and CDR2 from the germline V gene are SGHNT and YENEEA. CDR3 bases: TGTGCCAGCAGCCAAGAGGGTGAAAAACTGTTTTTT. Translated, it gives CASSQEGEKLFF.

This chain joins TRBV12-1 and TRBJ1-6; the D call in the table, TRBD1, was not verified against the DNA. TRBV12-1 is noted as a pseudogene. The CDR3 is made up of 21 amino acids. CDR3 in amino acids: CASSFVGHGGWTAPSNSPLHF. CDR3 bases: TGTGCCAGCAGCTTTGTCGGTCATGGCGGTTGGACAGCGCCTTCGAATTCACCCCTCCACTTT.

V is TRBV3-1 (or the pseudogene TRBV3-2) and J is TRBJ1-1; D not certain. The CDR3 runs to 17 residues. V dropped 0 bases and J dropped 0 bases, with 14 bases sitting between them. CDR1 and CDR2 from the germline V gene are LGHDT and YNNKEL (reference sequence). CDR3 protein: CASSQERTLRMNTEAFF. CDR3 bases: TGTGCCAGCAGCCAAGAAAGAACACTACGCATGAACACTGAAGCTTTCTTT.

The CDR3 nucleotides are TGTGCCAGCAGCGCCAACAGGGGCGGCAATCAGCCCCAGCATTTT. Amino acids: CASSANRGGNQPQHF. The rearrangement links TRBV7-2 to TRBJ1-5; 7 positions match TRBD1. The trim removed 5 bases at V and 2 bases at J, leaving 6 bases unmatched. Germline values: CDR1 SGHTA, CDR2 FQGNSA. The CDR3 contains 15 residues.

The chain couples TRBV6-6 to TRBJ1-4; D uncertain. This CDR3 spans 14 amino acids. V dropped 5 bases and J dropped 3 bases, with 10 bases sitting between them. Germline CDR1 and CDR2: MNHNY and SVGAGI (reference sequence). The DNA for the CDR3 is TGTGCCAGCAGTAATCCAACAGCTAATGAAAAACTGTTTTTT. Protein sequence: CASSNPTANEKLFF.

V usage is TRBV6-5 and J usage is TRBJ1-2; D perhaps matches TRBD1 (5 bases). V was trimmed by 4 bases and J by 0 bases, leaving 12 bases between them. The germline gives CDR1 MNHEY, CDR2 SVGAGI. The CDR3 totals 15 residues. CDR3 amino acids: CASSSPGQANYGYTF. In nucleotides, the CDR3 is TGTGCCAGCAGTTCCCCAGGACAAGCTAACTATGGCTACACCTTC.

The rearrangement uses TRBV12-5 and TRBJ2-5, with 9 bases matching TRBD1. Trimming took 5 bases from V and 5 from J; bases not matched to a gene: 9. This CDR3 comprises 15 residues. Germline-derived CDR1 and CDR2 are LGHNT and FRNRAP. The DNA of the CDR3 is TGTGCTAGTGGTCTGGGACAGGGCCTTTGGGAGACCCAGTACTTC. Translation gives CASGLGQGLWETQYF.

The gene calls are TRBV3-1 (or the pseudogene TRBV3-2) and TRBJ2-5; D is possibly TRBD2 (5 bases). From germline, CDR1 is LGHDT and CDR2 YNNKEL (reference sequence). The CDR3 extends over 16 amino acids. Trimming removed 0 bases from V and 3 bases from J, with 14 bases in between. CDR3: CASSQDLVTGKETQYF. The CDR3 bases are TGTGCCAGCAGCCAAGATCTCGTAACGGGGAAAGAGACCCAGTACTTC.

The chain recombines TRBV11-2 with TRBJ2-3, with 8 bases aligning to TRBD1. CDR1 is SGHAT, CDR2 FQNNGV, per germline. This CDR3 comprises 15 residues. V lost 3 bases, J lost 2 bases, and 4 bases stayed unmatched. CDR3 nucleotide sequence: TGTGCCAGCAGCTTTCCAGGGGGCGACACAGATACGCAGTATTTT. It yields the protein CASSFPGGDTDTQYF.

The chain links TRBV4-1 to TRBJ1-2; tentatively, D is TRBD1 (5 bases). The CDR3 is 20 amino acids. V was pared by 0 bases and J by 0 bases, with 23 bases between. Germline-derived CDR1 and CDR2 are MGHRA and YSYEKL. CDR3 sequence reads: CASSQDRVYVTGPANYGYTF. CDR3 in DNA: TGCGCCAGCAGCCAAGATCGGGTATACGTAACAGGACCCGCTAACTATGGCTACACCTTC.